The 23 T cell receptor beta chains reported below all come from one sample, sequenced in a study of cytomegalovirus exposure and HLA in healthy donors. Use of 60 Vbeta and 13 Jbeta primers characterized the PCR. Method: immunoSEQ multiplex PCR; TCRdb's copy keeps in-frame clones and lacks some. The data show roughly 200,000 clones, around 79% seen once. The material sequenced was PBMCs. Receptors were obtained from a girl aged 10-17 years in good health and CMV-seropositive.

The chain links TRBV5-5 to TRBJ1-1; weak D call: TRBD1 (5 bases). CDR3 size: 16 residues. Germline assignment: CDR1 SGHKS and CDR2 YYEKEE (reference sequence). V was trimmed by 0 bases and J by 4 bases, leaving 16 bases between them. CDR3 sequence reads: CASSLERGRTGTEAFF. In DNA form, the CDR3 reads TGTGCCAGCAGCTTGGAAAGGGGCCGAACGGGCACTGAAGCTTTCTTT.

The rearrangement uses TRBV1 and TRBJ2-1; no check of the table's D call, TRBD2, against the DNA was made. TRBV1 is annotated as a pseudogene. The CDR3 length is 21 residues. This chain's CDR3 is CTSSQDADGSGGAGVYNEQFF. DNA of the CDR3: TGCACCAGCAGCCAAGATGCTGATGGTAGCGGGGGGGCTGGGGTGTACAATGAGCAGTTCTTC.

This clone was detected a few times. The CDR3, as DNA: TGTGCCAGCAGCTTTTTCAGGGAGGGAGATACGCAGTATTTT. It codes for CASSFFREGDTQYF. The genes are TRBV11-3 and TRBJ2-3; TRBD2 agrees at 7 bases. The CDR3 has 14 amino acids. Germline CDR1 is SGHNT and CDR2 is YENEEA. The V gene end was trimmed by 3 bases and the J gene end by 5 bases; junction bases not matched to a gene: 5.

The gene calls are TRBV6-1 and TRBJ1-2; 9 nucleotides line up with TRBD1. V lost 6 bases and J lost 4; bases outside the gene matches: 9. The CDR3 extends over 15 amino acids. CDR1 and CDR2 (germline): MNHNS, SASEGT. CDR3 coding DNA: TGTGCCAGCAGCTTCCGGGACAGGGAGTTCTATGGCTACACCTTC. It codes for CASSFRDREFYGYTF.

This clone was seen a few times. The genes are TRBV4-3 and TRBJ2-1, with TRBD1 matching 12 bases. Germline V gene data show CDR1 as LGHNA and CDR2 as YSLEER. The junction had 8 bases not matched to a gene; V was cut back by 2 bases and J by 9 bases. The CDR3 totals 16 residues. The CDR3 protein is CASSQIPGQGAGEQFF. CDR3 in DNA: TGCGCCAGCAGCCAAATACCGGGACAGGGGGCCGGTGAGCAGTTCTTC.

This clone was recorded a few times. The chain recombines TRBV25-1 with TRBJ2-7; tentative D call: TRBD1 (5 bases). CDR3 length: 13 residues. Germline lookup yields CDR1 MGHDK and CDR2 SYGVNS. The ends were cut back, 4 bases at V and 1 base at J, with 8 bases in the middle. The CDR3 spells CASSGGISYEQYF. In DNA form, the CDR3 reads TGTGCCAGCAGTGGGGGCATTTCCTACGAGCAGTACTTC.

This chain uses TRBV2 with TRBJ2-7; TRBD2 aligns across 11 bases. CDR1 is SNHLY, CDR2 FYNNEI, per germline. The junction had 10 bases not matched to a gene; V was cut back by 4 bases and J by 5 bases. CDR3 length equals 16 residues. CDR3 in DNA: TGTGCCAGCAGTGGAATTAGCGGGGGGGCTAGCAACGAGCAGTACTTC. This gives the protein CASSGISGGASNEQYF.

The V gene is TRBV5-8, the J gene TRBJ1-6; D may be TRBD1 (5 bases). The germline V gene encodes CDR1 SGHTS and CDR2 YDEGEE. The CDR3 contains 16 residues. The V end lost 9 bases, the J end lost 5 bases, and 21 bases lay between the germline ends. CDR3 residues: CAMGGLRLVHNSPLHF. In nucleotides, the CDR3 is TGTGCCATGGGGGGACTGAGACTGGTACATAATTCACCCCTCCACTTT.

The chain links TRBV2 to TRBJ2-1; 14 bases fit TRBD2. Germline trimming cut 4 bases from V and 10 bases from J; bases unmatched to any gene: 6. The CDR3 extends over 15 amino acids. The germline V gene has CDR1 SNHLY and CDR2 FYNNEI. The DNA for the CDR3 is TGTGCCAGCAGTGGGACTAGCGGGGGGTCTGGGGAGCAGTTCTTC. It specifies CASSGTSGGSGEQFF.

This clone was seen only once. This chain uses TRBV11-2 with TRBJ2-3, with 7 bases fitting TRBD1. Germline-derived CDR1 and CDR2 are SGHAT and FQNNGV. J lost 1 base, V lost 3 bases, and 4 bases had no gene match. The CDR3 extends over 15 amino acids. CDR3 in amino acids: CASSFTGAGTDTQYF. DNA of the CDR3: TGTGCCAGCAGCTTCACAGGGGCAGGCACAGATACGCAGTATTTT.

The CDR3, as DNA: TGTGCCAGCAGTGGTTTGCGAGGAAACACCATATATTTT. Its protein product is CASSGLRGNTIYF. The rearrangement joins TRBV6-1 to TRBJ1-3; D is ambiguous. Germline CDR1 and CDR2: MNHNS and SASEGT. The CDR3 sequence is 13 residues long. V lost 4 bases to trimming and J lost 4 bases, with 8 bases between them.

The chain carries TRBV2 and TRBJ1-2, with D perhaps matching TRBD1 (5 bases). The length of the CDR3 is 14 residues. With 0 bases removed from V and 1 base from J, the gap between germline ends came to 6 bases. Germline loops: CDR1 SNHLY, CDR2 FYNNEI. The CDR3 reads CASSEAQGNYGYTF. The DNA of the CDR3 is TGTGCCAGCAGTGAAGCGCAGGGTAACTATGGCTACACCTTC.

The CDR3 DNA reads TGTGCCAGAAGCCCAAAAGGATCGGAGCCTGGGGCCAACGTCCTGACTTTC. Translated, it gives CARSPKGSEPGANVLTF. The chain joins TRBV5-3 to TRBJ2-6; no firm D call. TRBV5-3 is sorted into the ORF group, with uncertain function. V dropped 4 bases and J dropped 2 bases, with 16 bases sitting between them. This CDR3 comprises 17 residues.

The chain has TRBV7-6 and TRBJ2-5, with 12 positions matching TRBD2. The V segment lost 1 base and the J segment 3 bases; nucleotides outside the gene matches: 3. This CDR3 contains 16 residues. Germline lookup yields CDR1 SGHVS and CDR2 FNYEAQ. The CDR3 sequence is CASSLEASGGEETQYF. In DNA, the CDR3 is TGTGCCAGCAGCTTAGAAGCTAGCGGGGGGGAAGAGACCCAGTACTTC.

The genes are TRBV5-6 and TRBJ1-3; D gene unclear. V was trimmed by 0 bases and J by 4 bases, leaving 14 bases between them. In germline, CDR1 is SGHDT, CDR2 YYEEEE. The CDR3 runs to 16 residues. As DNA, the CDR3 is TGTGCCAGCAGCTTGGCCCCGGGATTAGGGGGAAACACCATATATTTT. This codes for CASSLAPGLGGNTIYF.

CDR3 nucleotides: TGTGCCACAGCCCCGGGGGGCACAGATACGCAGTATTTT. This codes for CATAPGGTDTQYF. V usage is TRBV27 and J usage is TRBJ2-3; perhaps TRBD2 as D (6 bases). CDR3 length: 13 residues. Trimming left V 10 bases short and J 1 base short, with 12 bases between. Germline CDR1 reads MNHEY; CDR2 reads SMNVEV (reference sequence).

The J gene is TRBJ2-1, the V gene TRBV5-6, with TRBD1 matching 8 bases. The CDR3 has 13 residues. The germline gives CDR1 SGHDT, CDR2 YYEEEE. V shed 2 bases, J shed 8 bases, and the junction held 3 bases outside the gene matches. Written as DNA, the CDR3 is TGTGCCAGCAGCTTCGACAGGGGAGATGAGCAGTTCTTC. Translation: CASSFDRGDEQFF.

This chain joins TRBV5-8 and TRBJ2-7; D remains unclear. CDR3 length equals 13 residues. Trimming pared 2 bases from V and 0 bases from J, leaving 6 bases between. Germline V lookup: CDR1 SGHTS, CDR2 YDEGEE. The DNA for the CDR3 is TGTGCCAGCAGCTTATGGAGCTCCTACGAGCAGTACTTC. This encodes CASSLWSSYEQYF.

V is TRBV27 and J is TRBJ2-7, with 8 positions matching TRBD2. Germline CDR1 reads MNHEY; CDR2 reads SMNVEV (reference sequence). The CDR3 has 13 amino acids. V was pared by 3 bases and J by 6 bases, with 4 bases of the junction left unmatched. CDR3 loop: CASSLGLGTEQYF. The CDR3 DNA sequence: TGTGCCAGCAGTTTGGGACTAGGAACCGAGCAGTACTTC.

The chain uses TRBV23-1 and TRBJ2-3; 10 positions match TRBD2. TRBV23-1 is sorted into the ORF group, with uncertain function. The CDR3 contains 18 residues. With V trimmed by 4 bases and J by 4 bases, 14 bases remained unmatched. CDR3 coding DNA: TGCGCCAGCAGTCCGGGCCGGAGCGGGGGGGCCCCCCCAGATACGCAGTATTTT. This gives the protein CASSPGRSGGAPPDTQYF.

This clone appeared once. The chain recombines TRBV9 with TRBJ2-2; 9 bases fit TRBD1. CDR3 length: 15 residues. The V gene end was trimmed by 2 bases and the J gene end by 3 bases; junction bases not matched to a gene: 2. Germline CDR1 and CDR2: SGDLS and YYNGEE. CDR3 nucleotides: TGTGCCAGCAGCGTGCGGACAGGGGACACCGGGGAGCTGTTTTTT. Amino acid sequence: CASSVRTGDTGELFF.

This rearrangement joins TRBV6-6 to TRBJ2-7; 9 bases fit TRBD1. The CDR3 is made up of 15 amino acids. Germline trimming cut 2 bases from V and 4 bases from J; bases unmatched to any gene: 6. Germline V gene sequence: CDR1 MNHNY, CDR2 SVGAGI (reference sequence). This CDR3 is CASSYGTGKSYEQYF. CDR3 sequence (DNA): TGTGCCAGCAGTTACGGGACAGGGAAGTCATACGAGCAGTACTTC.

The chain links TRBV7-8 to TRBJ2-7, with a tentative D call TRBD1 (6 bases). Between the trimmed V and J ends, which lost 2 bases and 3 bases, there was a span of 14 bases. Germline V gives CDR1 SGHVS, CDR2 FQNEAQ. This CDR3 is built from 15 residues. The CDR3 DNA follows: TGTGCCAGCAGCTTATTGCAGGGGTTCGGCTACGAGCAGTACTTC. Amino acid sequence: CASSLLQGFGYEQYF.